The rows below give T cell receptor beta chains drawn from one sample of a study of T cell repertoires in cytomegalovirus infection. TCRdb fed the reads into MiXCR, producing one record per CDR3 protein. The repertoire consists of about 480,000 distinct CDR3 sequences, with 30% to 35% occurring once and the leading ten covering roughly 15%. These receptors' antigens are unknown. Sequencing was performed on cultured PBMCs, taken from culture after CMV antigen stimulation. These receptors were taken from a human donor in good health (CMV status not recorded). Some clones in this sample may be carry-over from other donors' samples. The CDR3 runs from the conserved cysteine through the conserved F or W. Each record gives: CDR3 DNA, CDR3 protein, clone size, V gene, D gene, J gene. The D gene is left open where the match is weak. Clone size, where shown, is once, few, many, or a class for clones that have expanded.

cdr3_nt: TGTGCCAGCAGTCTCCAGAGGGGGACCAATCAGCCCCAGCATTTT; cdr3_aa: CASSLQRGTNQPQHF; clone_size: -; v_call: TRBV6-2/TRBV6-3; d_call: -; j_call: TRBJ1-5
cdr3_nt: TGTGCCAGCAGCTTAGGAGGGACTAGCGGGAGTAAGCAGTTCTTC; cdr3_aa: CASSLGGTSGSKQFF; clone_size: few; v_call: TRBV7-7; d_call: TRBD2; j_call: TRBJ2-1
cdr3_nt: TGTGCCTGCTGGGGATCGAACACCGGGGAGCTGTTTTTT; cdr3_aa: CACWGSNTGELFF; clone_size: -; v_call: TRBV30; d_call: -; j_call: TRBJ2-2
cdr3_nt: TGTGCCACCACGACTAGCGGGAGGTACAATGAGCAGTTCTTC; cdr3_aa: CATTTSGRYNEQFF; clone_size: -; v_call: TRBV28; d_call: TRBD2; j_call: TRBJ2-1
cdr3_nt: TGTGCCATCAGTCAATTTTATGACTCGACGGGTGCTTTCTTT; cdr3_aa: CAISQFYDSTGAFF; clone_size: few; v_call: TRBV10-3; d_call: -; j_call: TRBJ1-1
cdr3_nt: TGCGCCAGCAGCCAAGATTCGGGGGCAGATACGCAGTATTTT; cdr3_aa: CASSQDSGADTQYF; clone_size: -; v_call: TRBV4-3; d_call: -; j_call: TRBJ2-3
cdr3_nt: TGCGCCAGCAGCTTGGTACAGGGGGCCGTAGAAGCTTTCTTT; cdr3_aa: CASSLVQGAVEAFF; clone_size: -; v_call: TRBV5-1; d_call: TRBD1; j_call: TRBJ1-1
cdr3_nt: TGTGCCAGTAGTTTGGAGGCCAAAAACATTCAGTACTTC; cdr3_aa: CASSLEAKNIQYF; clone_size: few; v_call: TRBV19; d_call: -; j_call: TRBJ2-4
cdr3_nt: TGTGCCATCAGTGGAGGGGCCACTATCGGGGATGGCTACACCTTC; cdr3_aa: CAISGGATIGDGYTF; clone_size: few; v_call: TRBV10-3; d_call: -; j_call: TRBJ1-2
cdr3_nt: TGCGCCAGCAGCCAAGAACCCGGTTTTCAGCCCCAGCATTTT; cdr3_aa: CASSQEPGFQPQHF; clone_size: few; v_call: TRBV4-3; d_call: -; j_call: TRBJ1-5
cdr3_nt: TGTGCCAGTATGGGGAGACGCCTGGATCAGCCCCAGCATTTT; cdr3_aa: CASMGRRLDQPQHF; clone_size: -; v_call: TRBV19; d_call: -; j_call: TRBJ1-5
cdr3_nt: TGTGCCACCAGTGGTGACCTCACAGATACGCAGTATTTT; cdr3_aa: CATSGDLTDTQYF; clone_size: -; v_call: TRBV24-1; d_call: -; j_call: TRBJ2-3
cdr3_nt: TGCAGCGTAGCCAACCTAGCGGGGCACAGCGATCAGTACTTC; cdr3_aa: CSVANLAGHSDQYF; clone_size: -; v_call: TRBV29-1; d_call: TRBD2; j_call: TRBJ2-4
cdr3_nt: TGTGCCAGCAGCTTTTCAGGGAGCTTAGAGCAGTTCTTC; cdr3_aa: CASSFSGSLEQFF; clone_size: -; v_call: TRBV7-6; d_call: -; j_call: TRBJ2-1
cdr3_nt: TGTGCCAGCAGTGATCTCTCCGGGACAGGGTATGGCAGTGAGCAGTTCTTC; cdr3_aa: CASSDLSGTGYGSEQFF; clone_size: few; v_call: TRBV25-1; d_call: TRBD1; j_call: TRBJ2-1
cdr3_nt: TGTGCCAGCAGCTTGGATACTGACAATGAGCAGTTCTTC; cdr3_aa: CASSLDTDNEQFF; clone_size: many; v_call: TRBV7-2; d_call: -; j_call: TRBJ2-1
cdr3_nt: TGTGCCAGCAGCTTAGGCGGGAGCCCCTACAATGAGCAGTTCTTC; cdr3_aa: CASSLGGSPYNEQFF; clone_size: many; v_call: TRBV7-6; d_call: TRBD2; j_call: TRBJ2-1
cdr3_nt: TGCAGTGCCAGAGGGGCAGCCGAGAGCCGCAATCAGCCCCAGCATTTT; cdr3_aa: CSARGAAESRNQPQHF; clone_size: -; v_call: TRBV20-1; d_call: -; j_call: TRBJ1-5
cdr3_nt: TGTGCCAGCAGTGAAACCGGACTGAATGAGCAGTTCTTC; cdr3_aa: CASSETGLNEQFF; clone_size: -; v_call: TRBV6-1; d_call: -; j_call: TRBJ2-1
cdr3_nt: TGTGCCAGCAGTCACGGGGACAGGGGGGACCCTGAAGCTTTCTTT; cdr3_aa: CASSHGDRGDPEAFF; clone_size: few; v_call: TRBV6-6; d_call: TRBD1; j_call: TRBJ1-1
cdr3_nt: TGTGCCAGCAGCTTGGCCGTCATCACTGAAGCTTTCTTT; cdr3_aa: CASSLAVITEAFF; clone_size: few; v_call: TRBV5-6; d_call: -; j_call: TRBJ1-1
cdr3_nt: TGTGCCAGCAGCTTAGGAAGTAGCGGGATCACTGAGCAGTACTTC; cdr3_aa: CASSLGSSGITEQYF; clone_size: once; v_call: TRBV11-1; d_call: TRBD2; j_call: TRBJ2-7
cdr3_nt: TGTGCCAGCAGCTTAGGGGGACTAAAGAGCGATGAGCAGTTCTTC; cdr3_aa: CASSLGGLKSDEQFF; clone_size: few; v_call: TRBV7-4; d_call: TRBD2; j_call: TRBJ2-1
cdr3_nt: TGTGCCAGCAGCTTCAACTCTGCGGGCGGTGTGGAGACCCAGTACTTC; cdr3_aa: CASSFNSAGGVETQYF; clone_size: -; v_call: TRBV5-5; d_call: -; j_call: TRBJ2-5
cdr3_nt: TGTGCCAGCAGCACACTAGCGCCAAGCTCCTACAATGAGCAGTTCTTC; cdr3_aa: CASSTLAPSSYNEQFF; clone_size: -; v_call: TRBV7-2; d_call: TRBD2; j_call: TRBJ2-1
cdr3_nt: TGTGCCATCAGCGGCCCGGACACTATTTCTGGAAACACCATATATTTT; cdr3_aa: CAISGPDTISGNTIYF; clone_size: -; v_call: TRBV10-3; d_call: -; j_call: TRBJ1-3
cdr3_nt: TGTGCCAGTAGGCCACAGGGTCAGAATTCACCCCTCCACTTT; cdr3_aa: CASRPQGQNSPLHF; clone_size: -; v_call: TRBV19; d_call: -; j_call: TRBJ1-6
cdr3_nt: TGTGCCAGCGGCCAGGGGGAGGGCGAGCAGTACTTC; cdr3_aa: CASGQGEGEQYF; clone_size: few; v_call: TRBV2; d_call: -; j_call: TRBJ2-7
cdr3_nt: TGTGCCAGCAGCCCCTCGACAGGGGGCTACAATGAGCAGTTCTTC; cdr3_aa: CASSPSTGGYNEQFF; clone_size: -; v_call: TRBV11-3; d_call: TRBD1; j_call: TRBJ2-1
cdr3_nt: TGTGCCAGCAGTCATAATAACGCCGCAGCGGGAGGGTTTTCAGATACGCAGTATTTT; cdr3_aa: CASSHNNAAAGGFSDTQYF; clone_size: -; v_call: TRBV12-3/TRBV12-4; d_call: TRBD2; j_call: TRBJ2-3
cdr3_nt: TGTGCCAGCAGCTTAACCCGGACAGGTTACGACCTCTACAATGAGCAGTTCTTC; cdr3_aa: CASSLTRTGYDLYNEQFF; clone_size: few; v_call: TRBV7-8; d_call: TRBD1; j_call: TRBJ2-1
cdr3_nt: TGTGCCAGCAGACAGACTGGACAGGGCGCTGGAAACACCATATATTTT; cdr3_aa: CASRQTGQGAGNTIYF; clone_size: -; v_call: TRBV6-5; d_call: TRBD1; j_call: TRBJ1-3
cdr3_nt: TGTGCCAGCAGCCTACAGAACTATGGCTACACCTTC; cdr3_aa: CASSLQNYGYTF; clone_size: -; v_call: TRBV13; d_call: -; j_call: TRBJ1-2
cdr3_nt: TGCGCCAGCAGCCAAGAAACGGGACCGACGTATACGCAGTATTTT; cdr3_aa: CASSQETGPTYTQYF; clone_size: -; v_call: TRBV4-1; d_call: -; j_call: TRBJ2-3
cdr3_nt: TGCGCCAGCAGCCAAGCTGTACTAGCGGATTCCTACAATGAGCAGTTCTTC; cdr3_aa: CASSQAVLADSYNEQFF; clone_size: -; v_call: TRBV4-3; d_call: TRBD2; j_call: TRBJ2-1
cdr3_nt: TGTGCCAGTAGTTTGCCCTGGCGGAGACCCTACGAGCAGTACTTC; cdr3_aa: CASSLPWRRPYEQYF; clone_size: few; v_call: TRBV19; d_call: -; j_call: TRBJ2-7
cdr3_nt: TGTGCCAGCAGATCAAATAGCGGGAGCGACGAGCAGTACTTC; cdr3_aa: CASRSNSGSDEQYF; clone_size: few; v_call: TRBV12-3/TRBV12-4; d_call: TRBD2; j_call: TRBJ2-7
cdr3_nt: TGTGCCAGTAGTATTAGCGGGAGGGCCCTAGGAAATGAGCAGTTCTTC; cdr3_aa: CASSISGRALGNEQFF; clone_size: -; v_call: TRBV19; d_call: TRBD2; j_call: TRBJ2-1
cdr3_nt: TGTGCCAGCAGTTACTCGGGCTTGTACCAAGAGACCCAGTACTTC; cdr3_aa: CASSYSGLYQETQYF; clone_size: -; v_call: TRBV6-6; d_call: -; j_call: TRBJ2-5
cdr3_nt: TGTGCCAGCAGGGACCCGGCTGAAGCTTTCTTT; cdr3_aa: CASRDPAEAFF; clone_size: few; v_call: TRBV6-2/TRBV6-3; d_call: -; j_call: TRBJ1-1
cdr3_nt: TGTGCCAGTAAGACAGGCCACGGGGGAGATACGCAGTATTTT; cdr3_aa: CASKTGHGGDTQYF; clone_size: -; v_call: TRBV19; d_call: -; j_call: TRBJ2-3
cdr3_nt: TGCAGCGGGCGGGGGCAGGGGAGCGGGAGAGTTAATGAGCAGTTCTTC; cdr3_aa: CSGRGQGSGRVNEQFF; clone_size: -; v_call: TRBV29-1; d_call: TRBD2; j_call: TRBJ2-1
cdr3_nt: TGCAGCGTTCAGACTCAACCAAGCACAGATACGCAGTATTTT; cdr3_aa: CSVQTQPSTDTQYF; clone_size: -; v_call: TRBV29-1; d_call: -; j_call: TRBJ2-3
cdr3_nt: TGTGCCAGCAGTTTTTCTAGCGGGAGTAAAAGCACCGGGGAGCTGTTTTTT; cdr3_aa: CASSFSSGSKSTGELFF; clone_size: -; v_call: TRBV12-3/TRBV12-4; d_call: TRBD2; j_call: TRBJ2-2
cdr3_nt: TGTGCCAGCAGCTCCCACAGGGGGCCCCGTGGGGAGACCCAGTACTTC; cdr3_aa: CASSSHRGPRGETQYF; clone_size: -; v_call: TRBV11-2; d_call: TRBD1; j_call: TRBJ2-5
cdr3_nt: TGTGCCAGCAGCCGAGGCGGGGGAGGAGATACGCAGTATTTT; cdr3_aa: CASSRGGGGDTQYF; clone_size: few; v_call: TRBV7-6; d_call: TRBD2; j_call: TRBJ2-3
cdr3_nt: TGCGCCAGCAGCCAAGATCAAGGACGCGCGAACACCGGGGAGCTGTTTTTT; cdr3_aa: CASSQDQGRANTGELFF; clone_size: many; v_call: TRBV4-1; d_call: -; j_call: TRBJ2-2